Listed here are 24 T cell receptor beta chains from one sample, sequenced in a study of blood T cell repertoires in COVID-19. Sequencing was performed with immunoSEQ multiplex PCR; in TCRdb, only in-frame clones are kept and a portion is missing. The data contain about 190,000 clones, around 90% of them singletons. Sequencing was performed on peripheral blood. The receptors come from a man aged 35 to 55 with acute or convalescent COVID-19.

The chain is built from TRBV6-2 or TRBV6-3 and TRBJ2-3, with D uncertain. Germline CDR1 reads MNHEY; CDR2 reads SVGEGT. Deletions cut 2 bases from V and 5 bases from J, with 17 bases between. The CDR3 length is 16 residues. This chain's CDR3 is CASSYGSTLGRDTQYF. The CDR3 nucleotides read TGTGCCAGCAGTTACGGGTCAACCTTGGGCAGAGATACGCAGTATTTT.

This clone appeared once. As DNA, the CDR3 is TGTGCCAGCAGCTTAGTAGGGGGATCGAACACTGAAGCTTTCTTT. Translated: CASSLVGGSNTEAFF. The chain carries TRBV13 and TRBJ1-1; D might be TRBD1 (6 bases). V lost 1 base and J lost 1, with 10 bases in between. The CDR3 contains 15 residues. Germline values: CDR1 PRHDT, CDR2 FYEKMQ (reference sequence).

The V gene is TRBV7-8, the J gene TRBJ2-4; 7 positions agree with TRBD1. The V and J ends lost 5 bases and 7 bases, in that order; junction bases with no gene match: 8. Germline V gene lookup returns CDR1 SGHVS and CDR2 FQNEAQ. The CDR3 is 14 amino acids. CDR3 in amino acids: CASSPRGLGNIQYF. The CDR3, as DNA: TGTGCCAGCAGCCCCAGGGGGTTGGGGAACATTCAGTACTTC.

The rearrangement links TRBV19 to TRBJ1-2; TRBD1 aligns across 8 bases. V lost 3 bases, J lost 2 bases, and 5 bases stayed unmatched. CDR3 length: 15 amino acids. The germline gives CDR1 LNHDA, CDR2 SQIVND (reference sequence). The CDR3 sequence is CASSMIDRGNYGYTF. CDR3 nucleotides: TGTGCCAGTAGTATGATTGACAGGGGAAACTATGGCTACACCTTC.

This rearrangement joins TRBV28 to TRBJ1-2, with no clear D. CDR1 is MDHEN, CDR2 SYDVKM, per germline. With 8 bases removed from V and 3 bases from J, the gap between germline ends came to 16 bases. The CDR3 has 14 amino acids. For the CDR3, the DNA is TGTGCCAGCGCCAAAATAGTGGACTACTATGGCTACACCTTC. Translation gives CASAKIVDYYGYTF.

The V call is TRBV28, the J call TRBJ2-2; no reliable D call. The V end lost 7 bases, the J end lost 2 bases, and 8 bases lay between the germline ends. Per germline, CDR1 MDHEN and CDR2 SYDVKM. This CDR3 has 13 residues. CDR3 in DNA: TGTGCCAGCACCAAAAGCAACACCGGGGAGCTGTTTTTT. It yields the protein CASTKSNTGELFF.

The V gene is TRBV19, the J gene TRBJ2-1, with 9 bases matching TRBD1. From germline, CDR1 is LNHDA and CDR2 SQIVND (reference sequence). The ends lost 4 bases at V and 2 bases at J; junction bases unmatched: 3. CDR3 length: 15 amino acids. CDR3 bases: TGTGCCAGTAGTACCGGGACAGGGACCTACAATGAGCAGTTCTTC. It specifies CASSTGTGTYNEQFF.

This clone was recorded a few times. The germline gene is not matched at one end of the junction; a read error may be the cause. V is TRBV7-9 and J is TRBJ1-6; TRBD1 matches at 8 bases. Germline V gene sequence: CDR1 SEHNR, CDR2 FQNEAQ (reference sequence). CDR3 length: 14 amino acids. CDR3 protein: CASSPTGGNLPLHF. The CDR3 coding sequence is TGTGCCAGCAGCCCAACAGGGGGTAATTTACCCCTCCACTTT.

The CDR3, as DNA: TGTGCCAGCAGTTCCTTAGGCAGGGTAGACTATGGCTACACCTTC. This gives the protein CASSSLGRVDYGYTF. V and J are TRBV6-6 and TRBJ1-2, with D possibly matching TRBD1 (5 bases). The CDR3 extends over 15 amino acids. The germline V gene has CDR1 MNHNY and CDR2 SVGAGI (reference sequence). Trimming took off 4 bases at V and 3 bases at J, with 15 bases between the two ends.

The chain recombines TRBV6-1 with TRBJ2-3; 14 positions agree with TRBD2. V shed 4 bases and J 3 bases; nucleotides not matched to a gene: 6. CDR1 and CDR2 (germline): MNHNS, SASEGT. CDR3 length: 17 residues. CDR3 DNA: TGTGCCAGCAGTGCGACTAGCGGGGGGGCCGGGACAGATACGCAGTATTTT. Translated, it gives CASSATSGGAGTDTQYF.

V usage is TRBV12-3 or TRBV12-4 and J usage is TRBJ2-3; D possibly corresponds to TRBD1 (5 bases). The CDR3 spans 13 residues. Trimming stripped 6 bases from V and 2 bases from J, with 9 bases between. DNA for the CDR3: TGTGCCAGCAGGGACACATTCACAGATACGCAGTATTTT. Amino acids: CASRDTFTDTQYF.

The chain joins TRBV5-4 to TRBJ1-1; a weak D match, TRBD1 (6 bases). This CDR3 has 15 amino acids. The germline CDR1 and CDR2 sequences are SGHNT and YYREEE (reference sequence). V lost 4 bases, J lost 0 bases, and 13 bases lay in between. In DNA form, the CDR3 reads TGTGCCAGCAGCAAAACAACAGGGTTGAACACTGAAGCTTTCTTT. Translated: CASSKTTGLNTEAFF.

The V and J genes are TRBV6-1 and TRBJ1-6; 12 positions agree with TRBD1. The CDR3 loop spans 17 amino acids. The junction had 2 bases not matched to a gene; V was cut back by 4 bases and J by 1 base. CDR1 is MNHNS and CDR2 is SASEGT in the germline V gene. CDR3 bases: TGTGCCAGCAGTGGGGGACAGGGGGCATCCTATAATTCACCCCTCCACTTT. This gives the protein CASSGGQGASYNSPLHF.

V and J are TRBV6-2 or TRBV6-3 and TRBJ2-1, with D possibly TRBD1 on 6 matching bases. The CDR3 runs to 17 residues. V shed 5 bases and J shed 7 bases, with 24 bases lying between them. The germline V gene has CDR1 MNHEY and CDR2 SVGEGT. The CDR3 coding sequence is TGTGCCAGCAGTCCACACGCTAAAACGACAGGTCGTAATGAGCAGTTCTTC. Translated, it gives CASSPHAKTTGRNEQFF.

This chain connects TRBV2 to TRBJ1-1; no definite D call. CDR3 size: 11 residues. Per germline, CDR1 SNHLY and CDR2 FYNNEI. Trimming shortened V by 3 bases and J by 5 bases, and 4 bases separated the two germline ends. Here the CDR3 DNA reads TGTGCCAGCAGTGATTATACTGAAGCTTTCTTT. It yields the protein CASSDYTEAFF.

The J gene is TRBJ1-2, the V gene TRBV18; D is ambiguous. The CDR3 consists of 16 residues. The V end lost 2 bases, the J end lost 0 bases, and 13 bases lay between the germline ends. Germline V gives CDR1 KGHSH, CDR2 LQKENI. DNA for the CDR3: TGTGCCAGCTCACCATCAGTAACCGGGTCTAACTATGGCTACACCTTC. This gives the protein CASSPSVTGSNYGYTF. Full variable domain (remainder filled in from reference TRBV18 and TRBJ1-2): NAGVMQNPRHLVRRRGQEARLRCSPMKGHSHVYWYRQLPEEGLKFMVYLQKENIIDESGMPKERFSAEFPKEGPSILRIQQVVRGDSAAYFCASSPSVTGSNYGYTFGSGTRLTVV.

This chain joins TRBV28 and TRBJ1-2; D gene unclear. This CDR3 is built from 14 residues. V was clipped by 5 bases and J by 4 bases, with 14 bases between them. The V gene's germline CDR1 is MDHEN and CDR2 SYDVKM. The CDR3 bases are TGTGCCAGCAGTCCCCCGGGGAACGGCTATGGCTACACCTTC. It specifies CASSPPGNGYGYTF.

The V call is TRBV7-7, the J call TRBJ1-4; possibly TRBD1 for D (5 bases). The ends were cut back, 4 bases at V and 0 bases at J, with 9 bases in the middle. Per germline, CDR1 SSHAT and CDR2 FNYEAQ (reference sequence). The CDR3 consists of 15 residues. Written as DNA, the CDR3 is TGTGCCAGCAGCTCTTCGACAGCAACTAATGAAAAACTGTTTTTT. This codes for CASSSSTATNEKLFF. The variable domain in full, with the rest retrieved from reference TRBV7-7 and TRBJ1-4, is GAGVSQSPRYKVTKRGQDVTLRCDPISSHATLYWYQQALGQGPEFLTYFNYEAQPDKSGLPSDRFSAERPEGSISTLTIQRTEQRDSAMYRCASSSSTATNEKLFFGSGTQLSVL.

V is TRBV7-8 and J is TRBJ1-5; TRBD1 matches at 9 bases. J was trimmed by 6 bases and V by 3 bases; bases with no gene match: 3. Looked up from germline, CDR1 is SGHVS and CDR2 is FQNEAQ. The CDR3 contains 14 residues. The CDR3 sequence is CASSLDRGGQPQHF. Here the CDR3 DNA reads TGTGCCAGCAGCTTGGACAGGGGAGGTCAGCCCCAGCATTTT.

V gene TRBV20-1 combines with J gene TRBJ2-7; 10 bases agree with TRBD2. The V segment lost 3 bases and the J segment 6 bases; nucleotides outside the gene matches: 11. CDR1 is DFQATT, CDR2 SNEGSKA, per germline (reference sequence). CDR3 size: 15 residues. The CDR3 DNA reads as TGCAGTGCTAGTCCACTAGCGGGACGGAGTAGCGAGCAGTACTTC. This codes for CSASPLAGRSSEQYF.

The V gene is TRBV2, the J gene TRBJ1-1; unclear D gene. This CDR3 has 13 residues. Germline-derived CDR1 and CDR2 are SNHLY and FYNNEI. V gave up 6 bases and J gave up 3 bases, with 11 bases separating them. For the CDR3, the DNA is TGTGCCAGCAGGGCCGGGTTCCACACTGAAGCTTTCTTT. Translating it yields CASRAGFHTEAFF.

The chain employs TRBV6-4 and TRBJ2-1, with a possible D match to TRBD2 (5 bases). The ends were cut back, 3 bases at V and 7 bases at J, with 10 bases in the middle. Germline CDR1 reads MRHNA; CDR2 reads SNTAGT. CDR3 size: 13 residues. This CDR3 is CASSEVEGNEQFF. DNA of the CDR3: TGTGCCAGCAGTGAAGTCGAGGGAAATGAGCAGTTCTTC.

This chain uses TRBV3-1 (or the pseudogene TRBV3-2) with TRBJ1-5, with D possibly matching TRBD1 (5 bases). Germline assignment: CDR1 LGHDT and CDR2 YNNKEL (reference sequence). The CDR3 is 16 residues long. The ends were cut back, 8 bases at V and 0 bases at J, with 17 bases in the middle. CDR3 in amino acids: CASPQGVGDSNQPQHF. DNA of the CDR3: TGTGCCAGCCCCCAAGGGGTAGGGGATAGCAATCAGCCCCAGCATTTT.

The genes are TRBV7-8 and TRBJ1-5, with 8 bases that match TRBD1. The CDR3 length is 16 residues. Germline values: CDR1 SGHVS, CDR2 FQNEAQ. J was trimmed by 4 bases and V by 5 bases; bases with no gene match: 10. The CDR3, as DNA: TGTGCCAGCAGCGGAAGCAGGGGGCTGCGGAATCAGCCCCAGCATTTT. This translates into CASSGSRGLRNQPQHF.